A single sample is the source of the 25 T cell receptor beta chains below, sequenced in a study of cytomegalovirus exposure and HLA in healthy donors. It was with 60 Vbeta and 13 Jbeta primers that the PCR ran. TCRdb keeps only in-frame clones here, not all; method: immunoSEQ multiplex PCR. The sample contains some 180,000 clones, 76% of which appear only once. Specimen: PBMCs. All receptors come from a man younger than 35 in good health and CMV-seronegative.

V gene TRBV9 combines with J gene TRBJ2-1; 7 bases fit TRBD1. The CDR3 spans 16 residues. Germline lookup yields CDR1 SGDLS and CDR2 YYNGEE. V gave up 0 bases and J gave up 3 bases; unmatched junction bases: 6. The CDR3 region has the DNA TGTGCCAGCAGCGTAGTTGGCAGGGGGAGCTACAATGAGCAGTTCTTC. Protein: CASSVVGRGSYNEQFF.

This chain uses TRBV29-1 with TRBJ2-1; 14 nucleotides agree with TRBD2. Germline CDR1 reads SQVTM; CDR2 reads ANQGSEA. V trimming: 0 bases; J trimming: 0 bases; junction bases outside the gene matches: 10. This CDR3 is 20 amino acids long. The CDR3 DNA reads TGCAGCGTTGAAGATTGGGAAGGACTAGCGGGAGGTTTCTCCTACAATGAGCAGTTCTTC. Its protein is CSVEDWEGLAGGFSYNEQFF.

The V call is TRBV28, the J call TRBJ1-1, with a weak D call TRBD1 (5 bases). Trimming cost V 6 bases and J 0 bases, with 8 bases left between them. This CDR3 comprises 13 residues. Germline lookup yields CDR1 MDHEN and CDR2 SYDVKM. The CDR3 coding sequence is TGTGCCAGCAGCCCGACAGTGAACACTGAAGCTTTCTTT. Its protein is CASSPTVNTEAFF.

The CDR3 bases are TGTGCCAGCAGTTACGACAGGGAGAACTATGGCTACACCTTC. This translates into CASSYDRENYGYTF. The V and J genes are TRBV6-6 and TRBJ1-2; 7 bases line up with TRBD1. V lost 2 bases and J lost 2; bases outside the gene matches: 2. Germline-derived CDR1 and CDR2 are MNHNY and SVGAGI (reference sequence). The CDR3 contains 14 residues.

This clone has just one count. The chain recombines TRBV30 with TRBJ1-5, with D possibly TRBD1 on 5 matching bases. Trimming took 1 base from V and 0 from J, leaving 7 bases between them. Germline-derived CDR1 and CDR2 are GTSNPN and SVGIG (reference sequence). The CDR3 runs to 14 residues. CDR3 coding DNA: TGTGCCTGGAGTGGGGGACTTAGCAATCAGCCCCAGCATTTT. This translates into CAWSGGLSNQPQHF.

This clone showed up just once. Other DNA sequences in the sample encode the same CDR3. The CDR3 DNA reads TGTGCCAGCAGAACGGGACAGGGGGCCTACGAGCAGTACTTC. Amino acids: CASRTGQGAYEQYF. The chain has TRBV28 and TRBJ2-7; TRBD1 matches at 11 bases. Losses at the gene ends were 6 bases for V and 2 bases for J; bases not matched to a gene: 3. The CDR3 sequence is 14 residues long. CDR1 is MDHEN and CDR2 is SYDVKM in the germline V gene.

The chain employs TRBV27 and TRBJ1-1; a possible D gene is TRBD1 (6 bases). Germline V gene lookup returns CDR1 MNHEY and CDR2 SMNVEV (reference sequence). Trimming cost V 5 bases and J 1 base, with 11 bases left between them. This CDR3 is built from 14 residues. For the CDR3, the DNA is TGTGCCAGCAGTGATGGACAGACGAACACTGAAGCTTTCTTT. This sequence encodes CASSDGQTNTEAFF.

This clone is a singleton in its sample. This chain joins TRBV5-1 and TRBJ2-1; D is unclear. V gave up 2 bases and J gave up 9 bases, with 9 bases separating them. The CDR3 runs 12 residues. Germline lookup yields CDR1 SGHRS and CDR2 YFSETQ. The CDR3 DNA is TGCGCCAGCAGCTTTAGCCAAAGTGAGCAGTTCTTC. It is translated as CASSFSQSEQFF. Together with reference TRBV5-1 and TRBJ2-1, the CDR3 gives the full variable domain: KAGVTQTPRYLIKTRGQQVTLSCSPISGHRSVSWYQQTPGQGLQFLFEYFSETQRNKGNFPGRFSGRQFSNSRSEMNVSTLELGDSALYLCASSFSQSEQFFGPGTRLTVL.

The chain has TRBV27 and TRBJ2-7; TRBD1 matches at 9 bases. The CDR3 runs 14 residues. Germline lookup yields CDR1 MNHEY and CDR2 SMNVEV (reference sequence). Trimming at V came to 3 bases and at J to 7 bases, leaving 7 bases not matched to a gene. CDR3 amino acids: CASSFWTGVGEQYF. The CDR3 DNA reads TGTGCCAGCAGTTTCTGGACAGGGGTTGGAGAGCAGTACTTC.

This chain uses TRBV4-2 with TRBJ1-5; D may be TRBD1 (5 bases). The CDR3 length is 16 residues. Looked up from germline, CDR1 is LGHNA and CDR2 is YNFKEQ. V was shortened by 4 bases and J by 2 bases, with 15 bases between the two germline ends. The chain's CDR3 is CASSPRGAGGNQPQHF. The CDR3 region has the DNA TGTGCCAGCAGCCCTCGCGGGGCAGGAGGCAATCAGCCCCAGCATTTT.

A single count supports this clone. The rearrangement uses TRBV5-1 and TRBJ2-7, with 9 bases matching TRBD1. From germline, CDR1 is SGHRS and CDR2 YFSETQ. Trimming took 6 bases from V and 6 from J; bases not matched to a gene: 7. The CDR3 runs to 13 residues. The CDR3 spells CASTTGTGIEQYF. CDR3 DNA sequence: TGCGCCAGCACTACCGGGACAGGGATCGAGCAGTACTTC. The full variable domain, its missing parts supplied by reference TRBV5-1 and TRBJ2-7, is KAGVTQTPRYLIKTRGQQVTLSCSPISGHRSVSWYQQTPGQGLQFLFEYFSETQRNKGNFPGRFSGRQFSNSRSEMNVSTLELGDSALYLCASTTGTGIEQYFGPGTRLTVT.

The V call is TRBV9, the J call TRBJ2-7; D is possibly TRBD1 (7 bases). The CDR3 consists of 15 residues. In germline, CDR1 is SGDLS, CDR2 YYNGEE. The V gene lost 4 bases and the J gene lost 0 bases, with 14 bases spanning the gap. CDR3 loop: CASSPRGVSSYEQYF. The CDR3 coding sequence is TGTGCCAGCAGCCCCAGGGGGGTAAGCTCCTACGAGCAGTACTTC.

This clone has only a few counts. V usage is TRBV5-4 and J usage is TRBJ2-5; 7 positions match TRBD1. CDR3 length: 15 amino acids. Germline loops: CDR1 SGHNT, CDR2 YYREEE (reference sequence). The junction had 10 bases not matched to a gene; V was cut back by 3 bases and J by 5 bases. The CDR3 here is CASSSSGGKGETQYF. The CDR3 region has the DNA TGTGCCAGCAGCTCTTCAGGGGGAAAAGGGGAGACCCAGTACTTC.

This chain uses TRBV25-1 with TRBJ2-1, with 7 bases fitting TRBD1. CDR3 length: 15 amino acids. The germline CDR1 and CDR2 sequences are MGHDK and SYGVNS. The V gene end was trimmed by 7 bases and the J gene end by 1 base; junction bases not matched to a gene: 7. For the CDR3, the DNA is TGTGCCAGCAACCGAGGGGGCTCGTCCTACAATGAGCAGTTCTTC. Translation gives CASNRGGSSYNEQFF.

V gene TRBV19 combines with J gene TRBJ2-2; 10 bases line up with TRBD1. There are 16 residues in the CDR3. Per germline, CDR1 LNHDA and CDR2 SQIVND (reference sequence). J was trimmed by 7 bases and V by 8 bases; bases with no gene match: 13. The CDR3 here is CASYKATGGAGGELFF. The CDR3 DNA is TGTGCCAGTTACAAAGCGACAGGGGGCGCGGGCGGGGAGCTGTTTTTT.

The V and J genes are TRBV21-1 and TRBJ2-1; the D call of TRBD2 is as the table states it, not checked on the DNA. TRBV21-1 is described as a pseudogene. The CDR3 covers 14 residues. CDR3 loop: CASTSGGKDNEQFF. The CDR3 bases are TGTGCCAGCACTAGCGGGGGAAAAGACAATGAGCAGTTCTTC.

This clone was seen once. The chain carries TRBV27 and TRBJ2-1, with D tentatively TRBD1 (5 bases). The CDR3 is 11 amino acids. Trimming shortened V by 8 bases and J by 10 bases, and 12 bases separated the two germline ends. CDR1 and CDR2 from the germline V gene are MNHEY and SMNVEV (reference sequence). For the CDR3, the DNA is TGTGCCAGCGGGGCTAGACGAGAGCAGTTCTTC. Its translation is CASGARREQFF.

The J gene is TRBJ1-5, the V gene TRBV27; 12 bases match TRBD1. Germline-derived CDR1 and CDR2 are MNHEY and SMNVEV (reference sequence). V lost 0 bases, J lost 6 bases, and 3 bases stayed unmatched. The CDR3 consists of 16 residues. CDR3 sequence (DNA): TGTGCCAGCAGTTTATCGGGGACAGGGGGCCCTCAGCCCCAGCATTTT. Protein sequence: CASSLSGTGGPQPQHF.

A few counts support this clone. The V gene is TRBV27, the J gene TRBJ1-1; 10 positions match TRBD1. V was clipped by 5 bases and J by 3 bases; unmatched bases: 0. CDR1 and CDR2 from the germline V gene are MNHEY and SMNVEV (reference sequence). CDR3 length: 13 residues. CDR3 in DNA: TGTGCCAGCAGTGGACAGGGGGACACTGAAGCTTTCTTT. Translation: CASSGQGDTEAFF.

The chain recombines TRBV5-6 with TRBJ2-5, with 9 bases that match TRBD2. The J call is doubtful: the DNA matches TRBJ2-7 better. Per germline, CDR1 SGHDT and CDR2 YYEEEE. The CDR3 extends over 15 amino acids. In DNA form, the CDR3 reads TGTGCCAGCAGCCCCCTCGCGGGAGGGCGGTACGAGCAGTACTTC. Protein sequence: CASSPLAGGRYEQYF.

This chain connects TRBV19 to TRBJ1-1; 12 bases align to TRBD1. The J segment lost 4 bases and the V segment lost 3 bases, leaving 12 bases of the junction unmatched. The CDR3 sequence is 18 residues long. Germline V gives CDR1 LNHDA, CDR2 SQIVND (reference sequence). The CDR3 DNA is TGTGCCAGTAGTATCCCCCCGGGACAGGGGGCATCCTTCACTGAAGCTTTCTTT. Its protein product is CASSIPPGQGASFTEAFF.

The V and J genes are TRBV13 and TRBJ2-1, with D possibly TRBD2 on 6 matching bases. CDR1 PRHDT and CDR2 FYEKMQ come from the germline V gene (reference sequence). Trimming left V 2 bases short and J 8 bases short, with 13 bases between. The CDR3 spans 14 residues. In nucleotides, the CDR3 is TGTGCCAGCAGCTTATCACTAGCCCACCATGAGCAGTTCTTC. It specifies CASSLSLAHHEQFF.

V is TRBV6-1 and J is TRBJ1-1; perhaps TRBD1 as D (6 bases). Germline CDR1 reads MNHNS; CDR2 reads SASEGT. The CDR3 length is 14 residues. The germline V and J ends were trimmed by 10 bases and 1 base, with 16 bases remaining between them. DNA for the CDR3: TGTGCCATCGGGACACGGGCCCCGAACACTGAAGCTTTCTTT. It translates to CAIGTRAPNTEAFF.

CDR3 DNA sequence: TGCAGCTTGCGACAGAATGAAGAGCAGTTCTTC. It encodes CSLRQNEEQFF. This chain links TRBV29-1 with TRBJ2-1, with a tentative D call TRBD1 (5 bases). The ends were cut back, 8 bases at V and 10 bases at J, with 15 bases in the middle. The CDR3 is 11 residues long. Germline V gene sequence: CDR1 SQVTM, CDR2 ANQGSEA.

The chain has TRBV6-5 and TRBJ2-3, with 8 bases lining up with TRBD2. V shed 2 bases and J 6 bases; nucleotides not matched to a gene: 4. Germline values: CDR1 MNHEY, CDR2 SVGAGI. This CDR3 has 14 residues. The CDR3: CASSYEGTRDTQYF. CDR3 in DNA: TGTGCCAGCAGTTACGAGGGGACTAGGGATACGCAGTATTTT.